This is a list of T cell receptor beta chains from one sample in a study of vaccination effects on CD4 cells after COVID-19. No antigen is known for these receptors. Clones were sequenced by immunoSEQ multiplex PCR, and TCRdb holds only the in-frame ones, with some missing. This sample has tens of thousands of clones, with approximately 68% found just once. Sample: CD4+ T cells from PBMCs cultured with SARS-CoV-2 spike peptides, taken after COVID-19 vaccination. The origin of the receptors is a human donor who received a COVID-19 vaccine. CDR3s include the opening cysteine and the closing phenylalanine or tryptophan. The D gene is left open where the match is weak. Expanded clones get a size class; other rows say once, few or many, or leave the size out.

d_call clone_size j_call v_call cdr3_nt cdr3_aa
. . TRBJ1-5 TRBV5-1 TGCGCCAGCAGCTTGCAGCCCGCTCAGCCCCAGCATTTT CASSLQPAQPQHF
. few TRBJ1-1 TRBV19 TGTGCCAGTAGTATAGTGGTTAGGAACACTGAAGCTTTCTTT CASSIVVRNTEAFF
. few TRBJ1-1 TRBV18 TGTGCCAGCTCATCGACAGGGAACACTGAAGCTTTCTTT CASSSTGNTEAFF
TRBD2 . TRBJ2-3 TRBV5-1 TGCGCCAGCAGCCTCGACGGGTTTACTAGCGGGAGGACAACCACAGATACGCAGTATTTT CASSLDGFTSGRTTTDTQYF
. few TRBJ2-2 TRBV9 TGTGCCAGCAGCCCCCGGTCCGAGTGGAACACCGGGGAGCTGTTTTTT CASSPRSEWNTGELFF
. . TRBJ1-2 TRBV5-8 TGTGCCAGCCGAGGGGTGGGACGCCAGAGCTATGGCTACACCTTC CASRGVGRQSYGYTF
. few TRBJ2-7 TRBV5-1 TGCGCCAGCAGCTTGGCGTCAGGGGAAGAGCAGTACTTC CASSLASGEEQYF
TRBD1 few TRBJ1-6 TRBV30 TGTGCCTGGAGCAATAAACGGACAGGGAAGGTCTATAATTCACCCCTCCACTTT CAWSNKRTGKVYNSPLHF
TRBD1 . TRBJ2-3 TRBV29-1 TGCAGCGGAGCGGACAGGGTAATGAGAGATACGCAGTATTTT CSGADRVMRDTQYF
TRBD2 . TRBJ2-3 TRBV11-1 TGTGCCAGCAGCTCAAATGGCGGGGGAACAGATACGCAGTATTTT CASSSNGGGTDTQYF